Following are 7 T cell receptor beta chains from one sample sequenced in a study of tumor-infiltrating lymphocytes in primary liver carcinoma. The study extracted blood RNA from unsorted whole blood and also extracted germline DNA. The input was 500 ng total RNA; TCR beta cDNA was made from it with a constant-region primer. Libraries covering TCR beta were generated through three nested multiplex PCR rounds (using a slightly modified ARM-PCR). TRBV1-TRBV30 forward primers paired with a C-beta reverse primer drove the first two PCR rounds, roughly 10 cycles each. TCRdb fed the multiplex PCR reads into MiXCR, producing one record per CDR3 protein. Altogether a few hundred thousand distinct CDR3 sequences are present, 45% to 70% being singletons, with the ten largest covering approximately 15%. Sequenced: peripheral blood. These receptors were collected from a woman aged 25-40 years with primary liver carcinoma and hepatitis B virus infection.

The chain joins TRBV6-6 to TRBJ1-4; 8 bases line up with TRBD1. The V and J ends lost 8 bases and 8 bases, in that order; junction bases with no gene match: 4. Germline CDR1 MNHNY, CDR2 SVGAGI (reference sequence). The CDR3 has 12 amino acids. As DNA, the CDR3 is TGTGCCAGCGACAGGGGAGACGAAAAACTGTTTTTT. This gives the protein CASDRGDEKLFF.

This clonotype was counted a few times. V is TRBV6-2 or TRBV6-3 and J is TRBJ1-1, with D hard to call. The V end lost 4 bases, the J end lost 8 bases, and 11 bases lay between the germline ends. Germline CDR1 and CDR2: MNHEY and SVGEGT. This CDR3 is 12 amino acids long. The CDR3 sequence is CASSFIVGEAFF. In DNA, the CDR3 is TGTGCCAGCAGTTTTATTGTGGGGGAAGCTTTCTTT.

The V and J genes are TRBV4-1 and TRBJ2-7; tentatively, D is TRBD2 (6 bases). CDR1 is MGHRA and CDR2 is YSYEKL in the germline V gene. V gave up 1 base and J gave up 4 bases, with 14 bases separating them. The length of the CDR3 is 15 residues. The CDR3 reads CASSQVISGVYEQYF. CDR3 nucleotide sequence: TGCGCCAGCAGCCAAGTGATATCGGGAGTTTACGAGCAGTACTTC.

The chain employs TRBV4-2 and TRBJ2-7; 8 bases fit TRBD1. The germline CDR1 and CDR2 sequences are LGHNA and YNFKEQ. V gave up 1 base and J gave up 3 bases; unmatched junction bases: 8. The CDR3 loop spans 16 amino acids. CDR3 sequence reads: CASSQGLQGANYEQYF. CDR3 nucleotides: TGTGCCAGCAGCCAAGGATTGCAGGGGGCCAACTACGAGCAGTACTTC.

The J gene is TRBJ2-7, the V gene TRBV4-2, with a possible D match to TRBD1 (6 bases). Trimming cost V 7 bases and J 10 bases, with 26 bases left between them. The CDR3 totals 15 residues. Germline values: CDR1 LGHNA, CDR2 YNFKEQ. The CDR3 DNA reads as TGTGCCAGCATCCCCCGTCAGGGGAATATCTACGTTCAGTACTTC. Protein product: CASIPRQGNIYVQYF.

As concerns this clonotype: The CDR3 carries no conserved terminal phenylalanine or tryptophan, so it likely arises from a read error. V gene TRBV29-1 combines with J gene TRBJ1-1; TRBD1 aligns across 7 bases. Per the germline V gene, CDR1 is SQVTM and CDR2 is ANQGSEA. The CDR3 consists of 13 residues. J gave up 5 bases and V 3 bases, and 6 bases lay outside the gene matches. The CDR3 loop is CSVEGRQGTEAFL. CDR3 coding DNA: TGCAGCGTTGAGGGGCGACAGGGAACTGAAGCTTTCCTT.

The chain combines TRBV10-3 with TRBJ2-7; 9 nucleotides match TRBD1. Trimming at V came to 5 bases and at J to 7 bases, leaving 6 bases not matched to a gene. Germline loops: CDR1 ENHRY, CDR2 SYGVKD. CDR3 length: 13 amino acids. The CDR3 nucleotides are TGTGCCATCAGTAACAGGGGGCTGTTTGAGCAGTACTTC. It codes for CAISNRGLFEQYF.